What follows is one TCR beta chain and its context. Its antigen is not identified. The CDR3 has 15 residues. V dropped 4 bases and J dropped 4; count of bases not matched to a gene: 3. Germline CDR1 is SGHKS and CDR2 is YYEKEE (reference sequence). The data stem from a study of STAT5B mutations in CD4+ large granular lymphocyte leukemia. Regarding the study as a whole: Roughly 27% of private leukemic clonotypes occurred rarely in other patients' non-leukemic repertoires. Patient CD4-sorted repertoires looked more clonal than healthy CD4+ repertoires, even without putative leukemic clones.

Data came from immunoSEQ multiplex PCR; TCRdb stores just in-frame clones and leaves some out. This sample has around 30,000 clones, with around 80% found just once. This receptor was taken from a human donor in good health. The specimen sequenced was CD4+ T cells from blood buffy coats. V and J are TRBV5-5 and TRBJ2-1, with TRBD2 identical over 12 bases. The CDR3 loop is CASSIGTSGYNEQFF. The CDR3 DNA reads as TGTGCCAGCAGCATTGGGACTAGCGGGTACAATGAGCAGTTCTTC.